Listed below are T cell receptor beta chains from one sample, sequenced in a study of blood T cell repertoires in COVID-19. Clones were read by immunoSEQ multiplex PCR, and TCRdb kept only the in-frame ones, dropping some. The sample gives hundreds of thousands of clones, 75% to 90% of which show up once; 0.9% to 1.2% is in the top ten. Input material: PBMCs or T cells enriched from blood (not recorded which). These receptors were taken from a man under 40 who had recovered from COVID-19. Both conserved end residues are part of each CDR3. Each record gives: CDR3 DNA, CDR3 protein, J gene, V gene, clone size, D gene. The D gene is left open where the match is weak. Size is stated for part of the rows, as once, few or many counts, or as a class when the clone is expanded.

TGTGCCAGCAGCTTAGGTGTAATTTCCTACGAGCAGTACTTC | CASSLGVISYEQYF | TRBJ2-7 | TRBV11-2 | . | .
TGCGCCAGCAGCCAAGTACCCAAGACCAACCCGGGACTAGGGTCCTACGAGCAGTACTTC | CASSQVPKTNPGLGSYEQYF | TRBJ2-7 | TRBV4-1 | . | TRBD2
TGTGCCTCCCAAGTTGGGTGGTCGAGCGGTGGCTACACCTTC | CASQVGWSSGGYTF | TRBJ1-2 | TRBV19 | few | .
TGCGCCAGCAGCCAAGTGGCTAGCGGGAGAGTTAATGAGCAGTTCTTC | CASSQVASGRVNEQFF | TRBJ2-1 | TRBV4-1 | . | TRBD2
TGTGCCAGCTCACTAGGGACAACTCTCTATGGCTACACCTTC | CASSLGTTLYGYTF | TRBJ1-2 | TRBV18 | . | .
TGTGCCACCAGTGATCTGCCGGGGAACACTGAAGCTTTCTTT | CATSDLPGNTEAFF | TRBJ1-1 | TRBV24-1 | . | .
TGTGCCAGCAGCTTAAGGTCTGGGATGCGGGGCAGAGCGGGAAACACCATATATTTT | CASSLRSGMRGRAGNTIYF | TRBJ1-3 | TRBV11-2 | . | .
TGTGCCAGCAGGGCCGGGGGGACAGGGACTACCCACGAGCAGTACTTC | CASRAGGTGTTHEQYF | TRBJ2-7 | TRBV28 | . | TRBD1
TGTGCCAGTAGTACAAGGACTAGCGGGAGGTTAAACACCGGGGAGCTGTTTTTT | CASSTRTSGRLNTGELFF | TRBJ2-2 | TRBV19 | . | TRBD2
TGTGCCACCAGCATGGGCCTGAGAACAGATACGCAGTATTTT | CATSMGLRTDTQYF | TRBJ2-3 | TRBV15 | . | .
TGTGCCAGCGGAAGGGGGGGCTCGAACACTGAAGCTTTCTTT | CASGRGGSNTEAFF | TRBJ1-1 | TRBV3-1/TRBV3-2 | few | .
TGCGCCAGCACGGGGACAGGGGTGGACATTCAGTACTTC | CASTGTGVDIQYF | TRBJ2-4 | TRBV5-1 | few | TRBD1
TGTGCGTCAGCCTACGGGTACTACGAGCAGTACTTC | CASAYGYYEQYF | TRBJ2-7 | TRBV28 | . | .
TGTGCCAGCAGCCCCCAGGGGGAGAGCTCCTACAATGAGCAGTTCTTC | CASSPQGESSYNEQFF | TRBJ2-1 | TRBV2 | . | TRBD1
TGTGCCAGCAGCACGAGTGAGGGTGGGGCTTTCTTT | CASSTSEGGAFF | TRBJ1-1 | TRBV9 | once | .
TGTGCCAGCAGCCGAACGGGTGGAGAAAAACTGTTTTTT | CASSRTGGEKLFF | TRBJ1-4 | TRBV9 | . | .
TGTGCCAGCAGCGCCCCTAACGGACAGGACACTGAAGCTTTCTTT | CASSAPNGQDTEAFF | TRBJ1-1 | TRBV7-9 | once | TRBD1
TGTGCCAGCAGCCCGGTAGCGGGAGGTAGCACAGATACGCAGTATTTT | CASSPVAGGSTDTQYF | TRBJ2-3 | TRBV11-2 | . | TRBD2
TGTGCCACCAGTGATACCTCAGGGGGCCCTTCGGAGCCCCAGCATTTT | CATSDTSGGPSEPQHF | TRBJ1-5 | TRBV24-1 | . | TRBD1
TGCGCCAGCAGCCTGAGGACTAGCGGGACTCTCGCGGGAGGAACAGATACGCAGTATTTT | CASSLRTSGTLAGGTDTQYF | TRBJ2-3 | TRBV4-1 | . | TRBD2
TGTGCCAGCAGCCAAGATCCGGGACAGGTCAACAATGAGCAGTTCTTC | CASSQDPGQVNNEQFF | TRBJ2-1 | TRBV3-1/TRBV3-2 | . | TRBD1
TGCGCCAGCAGCTCCCTCGGGGGACCACACAATGAGCAGTTCTTC | CASSSLGGPHNEQFF | TRBJ2-1 | TRBV5-1 | once | .
TGTGCCAGCAGCGTCGCACAGGGAGCTTCAGGGGCCAACGTCCTGACTTTC | CASSVAQGASGANVLTF | TRBJ2-6 | TRBV9 | . | .
TGCGCCAGCAGCCAAGATGTGGGACTAATGGATACGCAGTATTTT | CASSQDVGLMDTQYF | TRBJ2-3 | TRBV4-1 | . | TRBD2
TGTGCCAGCAGCGGGCCGGGACAGGGAATTTACGAGCAGTACTTC | CASSGPGQGIYEQYF | TRBJ2-7 | TRBV4-2 | . | TRBD1
TGCGCCAGCAGCCCCGACAGAGATAATTCACCCCTCCACTTT | CASSPDRDNSPLHF | TRBJ1-6 | TRBV4-1 | . | .
TGTGCCAGCAGTTTACAGGCAAACTATGGCTACACCTTC | CASSLQANYGYTF | TRBJ1-2 | TRBV27 | . | .
TGTGCCAGCTCACACGGGGGACAGGGGAACTATGGCTACACCTTC | CASSHGGQGNYGYTF | TRBJ1-2 | TRBV18 | . | TRBD1
TGTGCCAGCAGTGACAGGGGGCGGCTCACTGAAGCTTTCTTT | CASSDRGRLTEAFF | TRBJ1-1 | TRBV6-1 | . | TRBD1
TGCGCCAGCAGCCTGGAGGTGGTGGACTCCTACAATGAGCAGTTCTTC | CASSLEVVDSYNEQFF | TRBJ2-1 | TRBV23-1 | . | .
TGTGCCAGCAGCTCTATACAGGGCCTCAATCAGCCCCAGCATTTT | CASSSIQGLNQPQHF | TRBJ1-5 | TRBV6-5 | . | .
TGTGCCTGGAGTGATCGCGGGAGGAGGTATGAGCAGTTCTTC | CAWSDRGRRYEQFF | TRBJ2-1 | TRBV30 | . | TRBD2